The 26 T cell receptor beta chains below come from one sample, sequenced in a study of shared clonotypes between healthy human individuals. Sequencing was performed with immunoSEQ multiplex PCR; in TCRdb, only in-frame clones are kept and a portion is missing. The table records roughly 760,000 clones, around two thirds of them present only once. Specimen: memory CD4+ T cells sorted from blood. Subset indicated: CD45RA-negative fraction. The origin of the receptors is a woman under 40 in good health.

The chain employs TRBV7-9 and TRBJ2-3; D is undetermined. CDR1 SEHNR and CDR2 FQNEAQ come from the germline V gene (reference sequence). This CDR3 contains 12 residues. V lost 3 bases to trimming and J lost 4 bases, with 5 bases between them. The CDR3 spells CASSFAADTQYF. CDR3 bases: TGTGCCAGCAGCTTTGCGGCAGATACGCAGTATTTT.

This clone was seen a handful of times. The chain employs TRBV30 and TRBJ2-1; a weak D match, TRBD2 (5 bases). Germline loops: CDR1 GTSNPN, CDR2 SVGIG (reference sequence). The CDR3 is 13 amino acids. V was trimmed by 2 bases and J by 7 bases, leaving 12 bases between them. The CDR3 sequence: CAWSPQSGNEQFF. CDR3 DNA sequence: TGTGCCTGGAGTCCCCAAAGCGGTAATGAGCAGTTCTTC.

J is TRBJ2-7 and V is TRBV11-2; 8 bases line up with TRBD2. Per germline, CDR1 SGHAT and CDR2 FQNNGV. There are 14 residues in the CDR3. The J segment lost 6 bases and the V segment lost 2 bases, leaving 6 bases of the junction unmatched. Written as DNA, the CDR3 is TGTGCCAGCAGCTTAACGGGAGGGCCTACCGAGCAGTACTTC. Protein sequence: CASSLTGGPTEQYF.

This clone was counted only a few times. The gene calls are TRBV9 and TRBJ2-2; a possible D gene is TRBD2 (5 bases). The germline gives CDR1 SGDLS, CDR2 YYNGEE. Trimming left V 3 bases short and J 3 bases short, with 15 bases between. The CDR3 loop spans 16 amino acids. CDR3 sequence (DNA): TGTGCCAGCAGCGAGCACGGGCGCGGGCACACCGGGGAGCTGTTTTTT. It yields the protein CASSEHGRGHTGELFF.

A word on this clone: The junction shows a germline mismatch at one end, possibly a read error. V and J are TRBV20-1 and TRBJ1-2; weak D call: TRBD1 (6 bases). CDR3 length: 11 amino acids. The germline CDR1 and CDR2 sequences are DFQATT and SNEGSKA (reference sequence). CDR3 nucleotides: TGCAGGGGGGGGCGGGTGCCCCAGGCGGCCTTC. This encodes CRGGRVPQAAF.

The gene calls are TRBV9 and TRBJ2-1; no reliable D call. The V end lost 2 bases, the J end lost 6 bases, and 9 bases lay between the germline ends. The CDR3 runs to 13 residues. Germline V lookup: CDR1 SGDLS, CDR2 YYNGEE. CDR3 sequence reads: CASSVWSFNEQFF. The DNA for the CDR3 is TGTGCCAGCAGCGTGTGGTCGTTCAATGAGCAGTTCTTC.

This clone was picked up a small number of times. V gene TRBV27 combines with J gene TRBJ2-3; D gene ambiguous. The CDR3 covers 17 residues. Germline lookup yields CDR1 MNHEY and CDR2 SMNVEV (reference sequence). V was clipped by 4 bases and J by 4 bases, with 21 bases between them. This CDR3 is CASSSDRVVGRADTQYF. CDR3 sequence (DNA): TGTGCCAGCAGTTCGGACCGAGTAGTTGGCCGCGCAGATACGCAGTATTTT.

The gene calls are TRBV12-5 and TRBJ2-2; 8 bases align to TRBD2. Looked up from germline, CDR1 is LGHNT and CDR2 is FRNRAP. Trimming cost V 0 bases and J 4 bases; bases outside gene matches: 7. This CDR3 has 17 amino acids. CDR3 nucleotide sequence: TGTGCTAGTGGTTTGGTAGTAGCGGGATCTCGCACCGGGGAGCTGTTTTTT. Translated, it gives CASGLVVAGSRTGELFF. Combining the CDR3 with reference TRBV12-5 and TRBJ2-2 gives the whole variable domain DARVTQTPRHKVTEMGQEVTMRCQPILGHNTVFWYRQTMMQGLELLAYFRNRAPLDDSGMPKDRFSAEMPDATLATLKIQPSEPRDSAVYFCASGLVVAGSRTGELFFGEGSRLTVL.

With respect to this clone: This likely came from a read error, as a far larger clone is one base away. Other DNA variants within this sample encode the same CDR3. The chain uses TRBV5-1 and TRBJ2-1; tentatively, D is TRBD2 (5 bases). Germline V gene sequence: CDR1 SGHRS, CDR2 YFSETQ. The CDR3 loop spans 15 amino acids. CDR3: CASSLDSSSYNEQFF. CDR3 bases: TGCGCCAGCAGTTTGGACTCGAGCTCCTACAATGAGCAGTTCTTC.

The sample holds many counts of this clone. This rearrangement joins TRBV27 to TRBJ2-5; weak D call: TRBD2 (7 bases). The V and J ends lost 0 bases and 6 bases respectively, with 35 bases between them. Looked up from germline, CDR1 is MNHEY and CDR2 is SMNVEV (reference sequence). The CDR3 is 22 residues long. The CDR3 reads CASSLSPPGGRAPGSARKTQYF. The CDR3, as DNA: TGTGCCAGCAGTTTATCCCCCCCGGGGGGCCGCGCGCCAGGGTCCGCTCGGAAGACCCAGTACTTC.

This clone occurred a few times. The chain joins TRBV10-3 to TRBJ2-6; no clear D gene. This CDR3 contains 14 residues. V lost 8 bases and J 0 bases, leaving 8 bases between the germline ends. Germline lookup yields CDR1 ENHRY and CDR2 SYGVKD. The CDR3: CAIQTNSGANVLTF. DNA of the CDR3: TGTGCCATCCAGACAAACTCTGGGGCCAACGTCCTGACTTTC.

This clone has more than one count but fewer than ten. This chain's CDR3 is CASSDFWGQTTDTQYF. The CDR3 nucleotides are TGTGCCAGCAGTGATTTTTGGGGGCAGACCACAGATACGCAGTATTTT. V is TRBV2 and J is TRBJ2-3; a weak D match, TRBD1 (6 bases). Trimming left V 3 bases short and J 2 bases short, with 15 bases between. The V gene's germline CDR1 is SNHLY and CDR2 FYNNEI. This CDR3 is 16 amino acids long.

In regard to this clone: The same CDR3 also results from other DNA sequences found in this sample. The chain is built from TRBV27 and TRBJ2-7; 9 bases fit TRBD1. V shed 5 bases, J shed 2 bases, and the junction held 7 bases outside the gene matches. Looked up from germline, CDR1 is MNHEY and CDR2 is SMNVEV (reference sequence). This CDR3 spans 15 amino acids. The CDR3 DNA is TGTGCCAGCAGTCCCCGACAGGGGGGAACCTACGAGCAGTACTTC. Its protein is CASSPRQGGTYEQYF.

The CDR3, as DNA: TGCGCCAGCAGTGGGGGGGCTGTTCGAGCTAATGAAAAACTGTTTTTT. It codes for CASSGGAVRANEKLFF. V and J are TRBV5-1 and TRBJ1-4; D possibly corresponds to TRBD1 (6 bases). CDR3 size: 16 residues. The ends were cut back, 5 bases at V and 3 bases at J, with 17 bases in the middle. Germline lookup yields CDR1 SGHRS and CDR2 YFSETQ.

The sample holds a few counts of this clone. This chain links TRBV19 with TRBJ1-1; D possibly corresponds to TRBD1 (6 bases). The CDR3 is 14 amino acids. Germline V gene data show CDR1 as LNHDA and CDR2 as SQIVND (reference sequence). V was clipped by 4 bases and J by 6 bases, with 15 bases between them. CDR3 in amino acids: CASSRDRWGAEAFF. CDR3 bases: TGTGCCAGTAGTAGAGACAGGTGGGGCGCTGAAGCTTTCTTT.

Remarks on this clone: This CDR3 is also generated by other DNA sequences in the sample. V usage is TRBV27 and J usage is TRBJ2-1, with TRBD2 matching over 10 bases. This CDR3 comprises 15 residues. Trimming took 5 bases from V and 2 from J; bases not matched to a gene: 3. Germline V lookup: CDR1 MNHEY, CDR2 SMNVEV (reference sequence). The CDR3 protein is CASSLLAGAYNEQFF. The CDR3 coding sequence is TGTGCCAGCAGTCTCCTAGCGGGGGCCTACAATGAGCAGTTCTTC.

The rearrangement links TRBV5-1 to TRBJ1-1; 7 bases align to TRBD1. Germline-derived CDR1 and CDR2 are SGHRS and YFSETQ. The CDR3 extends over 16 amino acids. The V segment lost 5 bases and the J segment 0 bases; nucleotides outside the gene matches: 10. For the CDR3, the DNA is TGCGCCAGCAGTAGGGGTACAGGGGCGCTGAACACTGAAGCTTTCTTT. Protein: CASSRGTGALNTEAFF.

In DNA, the CDR3 is TGTGCCAGCCAAAGGACAGGGGGAGATCAGCCCCAGCATTTT. Encoded protein: CASQRTGGDQPQHF. The V call is TRBV2, the J call TRBJ1-5, with 10 nucleotides matching TRBD1. The trim removed 8 bases at V and 5 bases at J, leaving 6 bases unmatched. Germline CDR1 SNHLY, CDR2 FYNNEI. CDR3 size: 14 residues.

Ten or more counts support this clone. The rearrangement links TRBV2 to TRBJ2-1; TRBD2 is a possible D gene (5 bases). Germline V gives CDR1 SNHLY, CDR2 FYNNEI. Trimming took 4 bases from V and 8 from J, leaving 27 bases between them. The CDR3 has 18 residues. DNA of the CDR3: TGTGCCAGCAGTGGTAAAATACTAGTCAGTATCGGGTCGGATGAGCAGTTCTTC. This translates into CASSGKILVSIGSDEQFF.

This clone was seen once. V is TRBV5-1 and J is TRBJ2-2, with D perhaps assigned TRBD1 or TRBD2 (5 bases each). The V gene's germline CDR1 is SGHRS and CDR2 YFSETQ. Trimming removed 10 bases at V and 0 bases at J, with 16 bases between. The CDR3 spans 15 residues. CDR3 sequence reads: CASGVGAANTGELFF. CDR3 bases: TGCGCCTCCGGGGTCGGGGCAGCGAACACCGGGGAGCTGTTTTTT.

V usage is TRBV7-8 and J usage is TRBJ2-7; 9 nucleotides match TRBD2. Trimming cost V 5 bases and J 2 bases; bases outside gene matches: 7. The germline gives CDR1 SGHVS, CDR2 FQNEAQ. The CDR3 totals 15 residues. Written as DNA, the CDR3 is TGTGCCAGCAGCCCAGCCTCTAGCGGGGCCTACGAGCAGTACTTC. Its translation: CASSPASSGAYEQYF.

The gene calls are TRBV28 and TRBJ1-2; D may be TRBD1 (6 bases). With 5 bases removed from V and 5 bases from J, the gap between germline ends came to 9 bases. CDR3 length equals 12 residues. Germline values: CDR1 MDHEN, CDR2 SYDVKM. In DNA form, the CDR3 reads TGTGCCAGCAGTACAGGGATGTATGGCTACACCTTC. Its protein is CASSTGMYGYTF.

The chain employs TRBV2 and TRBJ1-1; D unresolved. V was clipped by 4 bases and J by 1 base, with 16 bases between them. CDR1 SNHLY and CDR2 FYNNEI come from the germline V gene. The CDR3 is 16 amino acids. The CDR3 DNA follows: TGTGCCAGCAGTGCGGTTGTAGGATTTAGGAACACTGAAGCTTTCTTT. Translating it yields CASSAVVGFRNTEAFF.

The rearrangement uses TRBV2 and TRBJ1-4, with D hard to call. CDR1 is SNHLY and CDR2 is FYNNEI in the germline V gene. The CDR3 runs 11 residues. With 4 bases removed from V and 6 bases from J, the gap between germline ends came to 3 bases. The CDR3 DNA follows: TGTGCCAGCAGTGTCCATGAAAAACTGTTTTTT. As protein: CASSVHEKLFF.

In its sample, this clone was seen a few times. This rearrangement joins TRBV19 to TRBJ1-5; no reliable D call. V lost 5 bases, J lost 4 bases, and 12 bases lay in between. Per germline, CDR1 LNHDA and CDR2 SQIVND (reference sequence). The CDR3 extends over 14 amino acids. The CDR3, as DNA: TGTGCCAGTAGTGAGGGAACGGGGAATCAGCCCCAGCATTTT. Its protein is CASSEGTGNQPQHF.

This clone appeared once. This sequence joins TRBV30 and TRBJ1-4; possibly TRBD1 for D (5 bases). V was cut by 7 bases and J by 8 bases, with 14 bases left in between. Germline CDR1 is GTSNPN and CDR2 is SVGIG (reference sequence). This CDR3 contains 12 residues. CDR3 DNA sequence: TGTGCCTCGCAGGGACTGTACGAAAAACTGTTTTTT. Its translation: CASQGLYEKLFF.